The source of this T cell receptor beta chain is a study of control samples from healthy donors and cancer patients. With 4 bases removed from V and 3 bases from J, the gap between germline ends came to 4 bases. This CDR3 is built from 13 residues. The V gene's germline CDR1 is MNHEY and CDR2 SMNVEV (reference sequence). The table came from immunoSEQ multiplex PCR; TCRdb's copy has only in-frame clones and leaves some out. The table lists 180,000 or so clones, 91% of them singletons. Input material: blood. This chain connects TRBV27 to TRBJ1-6; D remains ambiguous. The TCR originated in a woman aged 30 to 39 in good health. CDR3 loop: CASSSDYNSPLHF. CDR3 bases: TGTGCCAGCAGTTCCGACTATAATTCACCCCTCCACTTT.